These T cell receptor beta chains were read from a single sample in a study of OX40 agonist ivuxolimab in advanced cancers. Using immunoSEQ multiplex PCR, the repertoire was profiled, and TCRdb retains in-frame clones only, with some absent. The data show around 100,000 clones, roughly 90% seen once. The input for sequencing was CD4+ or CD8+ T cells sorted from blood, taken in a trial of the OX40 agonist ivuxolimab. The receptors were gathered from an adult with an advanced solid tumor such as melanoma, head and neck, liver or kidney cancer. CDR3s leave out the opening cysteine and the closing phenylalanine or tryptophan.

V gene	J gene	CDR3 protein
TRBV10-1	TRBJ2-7	ARREIAHSYEQY
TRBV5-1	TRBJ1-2	ASSPTIANYGYT
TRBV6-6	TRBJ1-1	ASSSPLGAAGGSF
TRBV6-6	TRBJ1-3	ASSYDRRVSGNTIY
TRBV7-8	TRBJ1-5	ASSLRSGINQPQH
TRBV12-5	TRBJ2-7	ASISGFEYYEQY
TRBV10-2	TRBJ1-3	ASSEQSSGNTIY
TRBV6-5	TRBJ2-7	ASTIGGGGIYEQY
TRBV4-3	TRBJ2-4	ASSPRLAGGTGGPAKNIQY
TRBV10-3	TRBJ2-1	AIMQGDNNEQF
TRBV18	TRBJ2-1	ASSPPFPSSSYNEQF
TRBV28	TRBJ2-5	ASSPKGTGGMGTQY
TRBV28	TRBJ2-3	ASINPGGRSTDTQY
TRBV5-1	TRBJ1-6	ASTASGSYNSPLH
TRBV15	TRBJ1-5	ATSRRDRDRQPQH
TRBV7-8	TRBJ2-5	ASSLLLAEETQY
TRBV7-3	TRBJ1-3	ASSSGQGVNTIY
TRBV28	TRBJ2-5	ASSLATGRETQY
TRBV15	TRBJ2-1	ATSGRGLRLNEQF
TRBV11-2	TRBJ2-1	ASSWDHYNEQF
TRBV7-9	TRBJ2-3	ASSSQGPADTQY
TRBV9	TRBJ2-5	ASTGRETQY
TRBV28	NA	ASSLGGMTAYEQY
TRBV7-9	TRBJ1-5	ASSFSGGNQPQH
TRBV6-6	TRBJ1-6	ASSYTGDNSPLH
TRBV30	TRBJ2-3	AWSLGDTQY
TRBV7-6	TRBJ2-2	ASSSWTSGRATGELF
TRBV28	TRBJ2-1	ASSRLAHGEQF
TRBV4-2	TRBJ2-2	ASSLGQANTGELF
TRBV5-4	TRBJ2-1	ASSQGLVSSYNEQF
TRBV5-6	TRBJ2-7	ASSLVSHSVHEQY
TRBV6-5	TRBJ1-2	ASLDRGRNYGYT
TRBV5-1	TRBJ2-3	ASRWGAGTSTDTQY
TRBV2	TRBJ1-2	ASSDAIGYGYT
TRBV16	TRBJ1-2	ASSPDGNYGYT
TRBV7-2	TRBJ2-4	ASSLDWSKNIQY
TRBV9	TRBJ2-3	ASSGARGGALPSTDTQY
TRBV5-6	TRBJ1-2	ASSLTGGSFGYT
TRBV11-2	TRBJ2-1	ASSRDVGQGGEQF
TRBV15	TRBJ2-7	ATSRDLGGRASYEQY
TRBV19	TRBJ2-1	ASSTHSGTSSYNEQF
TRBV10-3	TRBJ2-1	AISGGSYNEQF
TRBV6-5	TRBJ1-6	ASSYGARRNSPLH
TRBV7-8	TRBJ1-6	ASSSRDRGNSPLH
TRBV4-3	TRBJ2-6	ASSQPGPGANVLT
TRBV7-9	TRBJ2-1	ASSPSGRAANEQF
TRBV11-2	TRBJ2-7	ASSLLSYYEQY
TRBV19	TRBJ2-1	ASRTSAGSSYNEQF
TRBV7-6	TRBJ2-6	ASSLDPFSGANVLT
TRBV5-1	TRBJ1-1	ASSLSSGQENTEAF
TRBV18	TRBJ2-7	ASSPRLAGSTYEQY
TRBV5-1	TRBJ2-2	ASSQTGELF
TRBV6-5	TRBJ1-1	ASSYIGGNTEAF
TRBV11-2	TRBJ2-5	ASSTGGGQETQY
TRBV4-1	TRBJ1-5	ASSQEIVAFGEGNQPQH